The 19 T cell receptor beta chains presented below share a single source sample, sequenced in a study of T cell responses to AZD1222 COVID-19 vaccine. Assay: immunoSEQ multiplex PCR; the TCRdb copy retains only in-frame clones and omits some. The top ten clones hold roughly 2% of a sample with fewer than 130,000 clones, around 95% of them seen once. Specimen: peripheral blood, collected on day 0 of AZD1222 vaccination. These TCRs come from an adult in good health.

The V gene is TRBV30, the J gene TRBJ1-1, with D unclear. Per germline, CDR1 GTSNPN and CDR2 SVGIG (reference sequence). The CDR3 length is 13 residues. Deletions cut 4 bases from V and 5 bases from J, with 14 bases between. The CDR3 DNA follows: TGTGCCTGGACCGGGGATGTATCGACTGAAGCTTTCTTT. Protein product: CAWTGDVSTEAFF.

The chain recombines TRBV6-6 with TRBJ2-2; 8 bases match TRBD1. Germline V lookup: CDR1 MNHNY, CDR2 SVGAGI (reference sequence). The CDR3 totals 15 residues. V lost 4 bases and J lost 4; bases outside the gene matches: 5. Here the CDR3 reads CASSFPTGATGELFF. The CDR3 region has the DNA TGTGCCAGCAGTTTCCCGACAGGGGCCACCGGGGAGCTGTTTTTT.

The chain is built from TRBV29-1 and TRBJ2-5; D tentatively reads TRBD1 or TRBD2 (5 bases each). Trimming removed 6 bases at V and 1 base at J, with 12 bases between. Germline CDR1 SQVTM, CDR2 ANQGSEA. The CDR3 runs to 13 residues. The CDR3 is CSVAGTVQETQYF. In DNA, the CDR3 is TGCAGCGTCGCCGGGACCGTCCAAGAGACCCAGTACTTC.

The chain couples TRBV19 to TRBJ2-7; D is perhaps TRBD2 (6 bases). The CDR3 sequence is 12 residues long. Germline lookup yields CDR1 LNHDA and CDR2 SQIVND (reference sequence). Trimming removed 6 bases from V and 5 bases from J, with 11 bases in between. DNA of the CDR3: TGTGCCAGTAGCCCGGGACTTGACGAGCAGTACTTC. As protein: CASSPGLDEQYF.

The chain carries TRBV28 and TRBJ1-2; D might be TRBD1 (5 bases). The length of the CDR3 is 12 residues. Germline V gene lookup returns CDR1 MDHEN and CDR2 SYDVKM. Trimming left V 10 bases short and J 7 bases short, with 16 bases between. CDR3 region: CATRDQGIGYTF. Here the CDR3 DNA reads TGTGCCACCCGGGACCAAGGAATTGGCTACACCTTC.

The chain combines TRBV4-3 with TRBJ1-4; D might be TRBD1 (6 bases). V lost 3 bases and J 5 bases, leaving 19 bases between the germline ends. CDR1 LGHNA and CDR2 YSLEER come from the germline V gene. This CDR3 spans 17 amino acids. CDR3 nucleotide sequence: TGCGCCAGCAGCCACTCAACCTTGACAGGCCAAAATGAAAAACTGTTTTTT. It codes for CASSHSTLTGQNEKLFF.

The chain recombines TRBV7-3 with TRBJ2-7, with TRBD2 matching over 8 bases. The CDR3 has 15 residues. Germline CDR1 reads SGHTA; CDR2 reads FQGTGA. V dropped 0 bases and J dropped 5; count of bases not matched to a gene: 6. CDR3 loop: CASSLTGTSGHEQYF. The CDR3 region has the DNA TGTGCCAGCAGCTTAACTGGGACTAGTGGCCACGAGCAGTACTTC.

The CDR3 bases are TGTGCCAGCAGCTTAGGATATGGGACTGGAAAAGAGACCCAGTACTTC. It encodes CASSLGYGTGKETQYF. The chain carries TRBV7-2 and TRBJ2-5; a possible D gene is TRBD2 (6 bases). The CDR3 extends over 16 amino acids. Trimming cost V 1 base and J 3 bases, with 15 bases left between them. The germline CDR1 and CDR2 sequences are SGHTA and FQGNSA.

This chain uses TRBV11-2 with TRBJ2-5, with D hard to call. The CDR3 loop spans 12 amino acids. Germline CDR1 SGHAT, CDR2 FQNNGV. V was pared by 3 bases and J by 5 bases, with 7 bases between. The CDR3 reads CASSFPGETQYF. CDR3 in DNA: TGTGCCAGCAGCTTCCCTGGGGAGACCCAGTACTTC.

The J gene is TRBJ2-2, the V gene TRBV9; D is uncertain. The germline CDR1 and CDR2 sequences are SGDLS and YYNGEE. This CDR3 comprises 15 residues. V lost 3 bases, J lost 5 bases, and 14 bases lay in between. CDR3: CASSGDLARTGELFF. For the CDR3, the DNA is TGTGCCAGCAGCGGGGATTTGGCTCGGACCGGGGAGCTGTTTTTT.

This clone appeared a single time. This chain connects TRBV5-8 to TRBJ1-1; D uncertain. Germline V gives CDR1 SGHTS, CDR2 YDEGEE. There are 15 residues in the CDR3. V lost 0 bases and J 3 bases, leaving 12 bases between the germline ends. The CDR3 DNA reads as TGTGCCAGCAGCTTGGGGACGGTGGGTGACACTGAAGCTTTCTTT. Amino acids: CASSLGTVGDTEAFF.

The chain uses TRBV13 and TRBJ1-2; D is possibly TRBD1 (6 bases). The CDR3 runs 15 residues. Germline V gene lookup returns CDR1 PRHDT and CDR2 FYEKMQ (reference sequence). The germline V and J ends were trimmed by 0 bases and 7 bases, with 15 bases remaining between them. CDR3 DNA: TGTGCCAGCAGCTTAGGCGGGGGCGGCCCCCCTGGCTACACCTTC. Its translation is CASSLGGGGPPGYTF.

The chain uses TRBV5-8 and TRBJ1-5, with TRBD1 as a possible D gene (6 bases). Trimming removed 6 bases at V and 0 bases at J, with 13 bases between. The CDR3 loop spans 15 amino acids. Germline CDR1 is SGHTS and CDR2 is YDEGEE. The chain's CDR3 is CASIDRINSNQPQHF. For the CDR3, the DNA is TGTGCCAGCATCGACAGGATTAATAGCAATCAGCCCCAGCATTTT.

Worth noting for this clone: The sample has other DNA sequences that encode this CDR3 too. The V gene is TRBV19, the J gene TRBJ2-5; the D is unclear. CDR1 LNHDA and CDR2 SQIVND come from the germline V gene (reference sequence). V gave up 0 bases and J gave up 4 bases, with 6 bases separating them. The CDR3 is 13 residues long. This CDR3 reads CASSIDRGETQYF. The CDR3 DNA reads as TGTGCCAGTAGTATAGATCGTGGAGAGACCCAGTACTTC.

The chain couples TRBV18 to TRBJ2-5; 9 bases fit TRBD1. CDR1 and CDR2 from the germline V gene are KGHSH and LQKENI. J lost 2 bases, V lost 0 bases, and 7 bases had no gene match. This CDR3 has 17 residues. This chain's CDR3 is CASSPPMTGGWQETQYF. CDR3 nucleotide sequence: TGTGCCAGCTCACCACCGATGACAGGGGGGTGGCAAGAGACCCAGTACTTC.

The count of this clone is one. V is TRBV7-5 and J is TRBJ2-7; the D call in the table, TRBD2, was not verified against the DNA. TRBV7-5 is labeled a pseudogene. CDR3 length: 16 amino acids. CDR3 DNA sequence: TGTGCCAGAAGCTTAGAGGCTAGCGGGGTGAGGGACGAGCAGTACTTC. Translating it yields CARSLEASGVRDEQYF.

The chain carries TRBV27 and TRBJ2-2; D remains ambiguous. The CDR3 extends over 14 amino acids. Between the trimmed V and J ends, which lost 3 bases and 4 bases, there was a span of 9 bases. Germline CDR1 reads MNHEY; CDR2 reads SMNVEV (reference sequence). The CDR3 loop reads CASSFGASTGELFF. For the CDR3, the DNA is TGTGCCAGCAGTTTCGGCGCTTCCACCGGGGAGCTGTTTTTT.

The V gene is TRBV27, the J gene TRBJ1-2, with 9 bases aligning to TRBD1. CDR1 is MNHEY, CDR2 SMNVEV, per germline (reference sequence). This CDR3 region has 18 residues. Germline trimming cut 7 bases from V and 3 bases from J; bases unmatched to any gene: 18. CDR3 in DNA: TGTGCCAGCACCCCGGGGAGGACAGGGGATACCTTGCACTATGGCTACACCTTC. This encodes CASTPGRTGDTLHYGYTF.

This chain links TRBV5-6 with TRBJ1-1; D not certain. V was pared by 5 bases and J by 11 bases, with 22 bases between. The CDR3 has 14 residues. The germline gives CDR1 SGHDT, CDR2 YYEEEE. CDR3 sequence reads: CASSRQAGVFGAFF. In nucleotides, the CDR3 is TGTGCCAGCAGTCGTCAGGCGGGAGTCTTTGGGGCTTTCTTT.